This T cell receptor beta chain was recorded in a study of cytomegalovirus exposure and HLA in healthy donors. Study-wide results and caveats: What a later analysis reportedly showed was that an Asian-associated ancestry cluster had fewer N-insertions than the approximately 700-donor mean. Follow-up analysis later connected one missense variant in DCLRE1C with trimming of TCR beta V- and J-genes.

Losses at the gene ends were 6 bases for V and 5 bases for J; bases not matched to a gene: 0. This CDR3 region has 14 residues. Germline V gene data show CDR1 as WSHSY and CDR2 as SAAADI. The PCR ran on 60 Vbeta and 13 Jbeta primers. Here immunoSEQ multiplex PCR was the method, and the copy in TCRdb shows in-frame clones only, minus some. The sample holds some 140,000 clones, 80% seen once. Note on this clone: Its specificity is unknown.

This receptor was obtained from a woman between 40 and 55 years old in good health and CMV-seropositive. V is TRBV10-2 and J is TRBJ2-2, with 13 bases aligning to TRBD2. The sequenced sample consisted of PBMCs. The CDR3 sequence: CASRTSGRTGELFF. In DNA, the CDR3 is TGCGCCAGCAGGACTAGCGGGAGGACCGGGGAGCTGTTTTTT.